What follows are 27 T cell receptor beta chains derived from one specimen sequenced in a study of T-cell memory formation after mild COVID-19. TCRdb independently ran MiXCR on the 5' RACE reads; one entry per CDR3 protein. The sample includes 300,000 to 400,000 distinct CDR3 sequences, around 15% of them seen just once. Input material: PBMCs or a T cell subset sorted from them (not recorded which). The receptor set was obtained from a man younger than 30 who had mild COVID-19 (a few samples of this study predate the infection). Cell type and time point are not known.

V gene TRBV7-2 combines with J gene TRBJ1-3, with 9 bases aligning to TRBD1. The ends lost 3 bases at V and 7 bases at J; junction bases unmatched: 7. CDR3 length: 15 residues. From germline, CDR1 is SGHTA and CDR2 FQGNSA. CDR3 nucleotides: TGTGCCAGCAGCTTGGGGACAGGGATTTGGAACACCATATATTTT. Its protein product is CASSLGTGIWNTIYF.

This clonotype was counted ten times or more. The rearrangement uses TRBV10-2 and TRBJ2-7, with D perhaps matching TRBD2 (5 bases). There are 13 residues in the CDR3. Looked up from germline, CDR1 is WSHSY and CDR2 is SAAADI. The V gene lost 3 bases and the J gene lost 5 bases, with 11 bases spanning the gap. This chain's CDR3 is CASSDGMTNEQYF. The CDR3 nucleotides read TGCGCCAGCAGTGATGGGATGACTAACGAGCAGTACTTC.

The chain has TRBV28 and TRBJ2-3; TRBD1 aligns across 7 bases. Germline CDR1 and CDR2: MDHEN and SYDVKM. This CDR3 contains 16 residues. Trimming removed 5 bases from V and 5 bases from J; junction bases left unmatched: 13. CDR3 sequence reads: CASSPGGHRLEDTQYF. The CDR3, as DNA: TGTGCCAGCAGTCCAGGGGGACACCGCCTAGAAGATACGCAGTATTTT. Full variable domain (missing parts from reference TRBV28 and TRBJ2-3): DVKVTQSSRYLVKRTGEKVFLECVQDMDHENMFWYRQDPGLGLRLIYFSYDVKMKEKGDIPEGYSVSREKKERFSLILESASTNQTSMYLCASSPGGHRLEDTQYFGPGTRLTVL.

J is TRBJ2-5 and V is TRBV6-5, with 14 bases identical to TRBD2. Germline V lookup: CDR1 MNHEY, CDR2 SVGAGI. The V gene end was trimmed by 1 base and the J gene end by 1 base; junction bases not matched to a gene: 5. There are 18 residues in the CDR3. This CDR3 reads CASSYWTSGGPSQETQYF. CDR3 coding DNA: TGTGCCAGCAGTTACTGGACTAGCGGGGGGCCGTCCCAAGAGACCCAGTACTTC.

This clonotype was seen ten or more times. V is TRBV2 and J is TRBJ2-7; 8 positions match TRBD2. CDR1 SNHLY and CDR2 FYNNEI come from the germline V gene. The V and J ends lost 4 bases and 7 bases, in that order; junction bases with no gene match: 12. The CDR3 runs to 15 residues. Here the CDR3 DNA reads TGTGCCAGCAGTGTAAACGGGGGGGCCGTGGAAGAGCAGTACTTC. Amino acid sequence: CASSVNGGAVEEQYF. The full variable domain, its missing parts supplied by reference TRBV2 and TRBJ2-7, is EPEVTQTPSHQVTQMGQEVILRCVPISNHLYFYWYRQILGQKVEFLVSFYNNEISEKSEIFDDQFSVERPDGSNFTLKIRSTKLEDSAMYFCASSVNGGAVEEQYFGPGTRLTVT.

The CDR3 region is CASSAPGRNQPQHF. The CDR3, as DNA: TGTGCCAGCAGCGCTCCGGGTCGCAATCAGCCCCAGCATTTT. This sequence joins TRBV9 and TRBJ1-5; D remains ambiguous. CDR1 SGDLS and CDR2 YYNGEE come from the germline V gene. The CDR3 is 14 residues long. The V gene lost 3 bases and the J gene lost 2 bases, with 9 bases spanning the gap.

This clonotype was detected a few times. The V and J genes are TRBV6-6 and TRBJ2-7, with 9 nucleotides matching TRBD1. Germline V gives CDR1 MNHNY, CDR2 SVGAGI (reference sequence). The V segment lost 0 bases and the J segment 6 bases; nucleotides outside the gene matches: 9. The CDR3 consists of 16 residues. This CDR3 is CASSYSPRDRAIEQYF. DNA of the CDR3: TGTGCCAGCAGTTACTCGCCACGGGACAGGGCTATCGAGCAGTACTTC.

This clonotype has just a few counts. The V and J genes are TRBV4-1 and TRBJ2-5; D could derive from TRBD1 or TRBD2 (6 bases each). Germline assignment: CDR1 MGHRA and CDR2 YSYEKL. The CDR3 covers 15 residues. The V and J ends lost 3 bases and 6 bases respectively, with 17 bases between them. The CDR3 reads CASSQGARDTKTQYF. DNA of the CDR3: TGCGCCAGCAGCCAGGGGGCGCGGGACACAAAGACCCAGTACTTC.

This clonotype was counted a few times. The V gene is TRBV7-2, the J gene TRBJ1-2, with TRBD1 as a possible D gene (5 bases). The CDR3 covers 13 residues. Germline V CDR1 and CDR2: SGHTA, FQGNSA. The V end was cut by 5 bases, the J end by 2 bases, with 9 bases between. The CDR3 sequence: CASSLDKNYGYTF. In DNA, the CDR3 is TGTGCCAGCAGCCTGGACAAAAACTATGGCTACACCTTC.

This clonotype was seen a handful of times. The chain combines TRBV29-1 with TRBJ1-5, with 7 bases that match TRBD1. Germline lookup yields CDR1 SQVTM and CDR2 ANQGSEA. The CDR3 covers 13 residues. V trimming: 5 bases; J trimming: 11 bases; junction bases outside the gene matches: 12. The CDR3 DNA reads TGCAGCGTTTCAACAGGGGAAGGAGGAGCCCAGCATTTT. Its translation is CSVSTGEGGAQHF. Full variable domain (remainder filled in from reference TRBV29-1 and TRBJ1-5): SAVISQKPSRDICQRGTSLTIQCQVDSQVTMMFWYRQQPGQSLTLIATANQGSEATYESGFVIDKFPISRPNLTFSTLTVSNMSPEDSSIYLCSVSTGEGGAQHFGDGTRLSIL.

In this sample, this clonotype turned up a few times. This chain links TRBV5-1 with TRBJ2-1, with TRBD1 matching over 9 bases. Germline V gene sequence: CDR1 SGHRS, CDR2 YFSETQ. J was trimmed by 6 bases and V by 2 bases; bases with no gene match: 6. The CDR3 is made up of 15 amino acids. The CDR3 region is CASSLPGTGTNEQFF. The CDR3 nucleotides read TGCGCCAGCAGCTTACCCGGGACAGGGACCAATGAGCAGTTCTTC.

The gene calls are TRBV7-3 and TRBJ2-1; 7 bases are a match to TRBD1. Trimming cost V 3 bases and J 6 bases; bases outside gene matches: 2. Germline V gene lookup returns CDR1 SGHTA and CDR2 FQGTGA. The CDR3 runs 13 residues. CDR3 sequence: CASSFYRGNEQFF. The CDR3 DNA reads as TGTGCCAGCAGCTTCTACAGGGGCAATGAGCAGTTCTTC.

This chain links TRBV4-2 with TRBJ2-1; TRBD2 is a possible D gene (6 bases). The V end lost 2 bases, the J end lost 8 bases, and 16 bases lay between the germline ends. The CDR3 runs 15 residues. Germline CDR1 reads LGHNA; CDR2 reads YNFKEQ. The CDR3 nucleotides read TGTGCCAGCAGCCAACCGGCGACTAGTAACGATGAGCAGTTCTTC. Its translation: CASSQPATSNDEQFF.

There are a few counts of this clonotype. The chain combines TRBV6-6 with TRBJ1-2, with D perhaps TRBD1 (5 bases). From germline, CDR1 is MNHNY and CDR2 SVGAGI (reference sequence). The CDR3 is made up of 13 amino acids. V dropped 5 bases and J dropped 4 bases, with 11 bases sitting between them. In nucleotides, the CDR3 is TGTGCCAGCAGTCCGGGACTTAGCTATGGCTACACCTTC. Translated: CASSPGLSYGYTF.

This clonotype was observed a few times. The chain combines TRBV29-1 with TRBJ1-6; D gene uncertain. There are 14 residues in the CDR3. CDR1 SQVTM and CDR2 ANQGSEA come from the germline V gene. The DNA for the CDR3 is TGCATCACGGCGGGTAGCTCCTATAATTCACCCCTCCACTTT. Its protein product is CITAGSSYNSPLHF. Full variable domain (outside the CDR3, taken from reference TRBV29-1 and TRBJ1-6): SAVISQKPSRDICQRGTSLTIQCQVDSQVTMMFWYRQQPGQSLTLIATANQGSEATYESGFVIDKFPISRPNLTFSTLTVSNMSPEDSSIYLCITAGSSYNSPLHFGNGTRLTVT.

This clonotype has a handful of counts. The chain uses TRBV18 and TRBJ1-5, with D perhaps TRBD1 (5 bases). The germline V gene encodes CDR1 KGHSH and CDR2 LQKENI. The CDR3 loop spans 14 amino acids. V lost 3 bases to trimming and J lost 3 bases, with 9 bases between them. The CDR3 DNA sequence: TGTGCCAGCTCACCGGAACAGGACAATCAGCCCCAGCATTTT. This sequence encodes CASSPEQDNQPQHF. Complete variable domain (other parts from reference TRBV18 and TRBJ1-5): NAGVMQNPRHLVRRRGQEARLRCSPMKGHSHVYWYRQLPEEGLKFMVYLQKENIIDESGMPKERFSAEFPKEGPSILRIQQVVRGDSAAYFCASSPEQDNQPQHFGDGTRLSIL.

This rearrangement joins TRBV6-6 to TRBJ2-7, with 9 bases that match TRBD1. The CDR3 loop spans 14 amino acids. The ends lost 8 bases at V and 2 bases at J; junction bases unmatched: 7. Germline assignment: CDR1 MNHNY and CDR2 SVGAGI (reference sequence). The CDR3 nucleotides read TGTGCCAGCCGGATACAGGGGGCGGCCTACGAGCAGTACTTC. Translated: CASRIQGAAYEQYF.

This clonotype has more than one count but fewer than ten. The genes are TRBV7-9 and TRBJ1-1; no clear D. The V and J ends lost 1 base and 4 bases respectively, with 10 bases between them. CDR3 size: 14 residues. Germline V gene data show CDR1 as SEHNR and CDR2 as FQNEAQ (reference sequence). The CDR3 is CASSLGETGTEAFF. CDR3 nucleotides: TGTGCCAGCAGCTTAGGTGAGACGGGCACTGAAGCTTTCTTT.

This clonotype has more than one count but fewer than ten. V and J are TRBV29-1 and TRBJ2-7, with 7 positions matching TRBD2. J lost 2 bases, V lost 5 bases, and 3 bases had no gene match. The CDR3 is 12 residues long. Germline V lookup: CDR1 SQVTM, CDR2 ANQGSEA. The CDR3 coding sequence is TGCAGCGTTCCCCGGGGGGCCTACGAGCAGTACTTC. As protein: CSVPRGAYEQYF.

This clonotype was observed at least ten times. The V gene is TRBV5-1, the J gene TRBJ2-1, with D unclear. Germline CDR1 reads SGHRS; CDR2 reads YFSETQ. The CDR3 consists of 14 residues. V lost 2 bases and J 7 bases, leaving 13 bases between the germline ends. CDR3: CASSLRQAKNEQFF. The CDR3 nucleotides are TGCGCCAGCAGCTTACGGCAGGCCAAGAATGAGCAGTTCTTC.

V usage is TRBV5-1 and J usage is TRBJ1-2; no definite D call. Germline V gene data show CDR1 as SGHRS and CDR2 as YFSETQ. The CDR3 spans 13 residues. V lost 0 bases to trimming and J lost 8 bases, with 11 bases between them. CDR3 protein: CASSLGRDEGYTF. CDR3 coding DNA: TGCGCCAGCAGCTTGGGTAGGGATGAGGGCTACACCTTC.

The rearrangement uses TRBV9 and TRBJ2-1, with 7 bases lining up with TRBD2. The CDR3 sequence is 21 residues long. V shed 0 bases and J 0 bases; nucleotides not matched to a gene: 18. The V gene's germline CDR1 is SGDLS and CDR2 YYNGEE. DNA for the CDR3: TGTGCCAGCAGCGTAGGGGTCAACCGGGACTACCTACGGAGCTCCTACAATGAGCAGTTCTTC. It codes for CASSVGVNRDYLRSSYNEQFF.

This clonotype was seen a handful of times. J is TRBJ2-4 and V is TRBV6-5, with a possible D match to TRBD2 (5 bases). In germline, CDR1 is MNHEY, CDR2 SVGAGI. This CDR3 has 15 residues. Trimming removed 1 base at V and 9 bases at J, with 16 bases between. The CDR3 DNA is TGTGCCAGCAGTTACTGGTTGTCGGGGTTCGCCATTCAGTACTTC. Protein: CASSYWLSGFAIQYF.

For this clonotype: An end of the junction differs from the germline gene, which may be a read error. The chain joins TRBV5-1 to TRBJ2-5; perhaps TRBD1 as D (6 bases). CDR1 is SGHRS and CDR2 is YFSETQ in the germline V gene. The CDR3 sequence is 13 residues long. The CDR3 protein is CATSQGMGETQYF. As DNA, the CDR3 is TGCGCCACCAGCCAGGGGATGGGAGAGACCCAGTACTTC.

This clonotype was seen only a few times. The rearrangement links TRBV27 to TRBJ2-2; the match to TRBD1 covers 7 bases. With V trimmed by 10 bases and J by 6 bases, 14 bases remained unmatched. The CDR3 runs to 15 residues. The germline V gene has CDR1 MNHEY and CDR2 SMNVEV (reference sequence). CDR3 loop: CATARGGLGSGELFF. DNA for the CDR3: TGTGCCACCGCACGAGGGGGCCTCGGATCCGGGGAGCTGTTTTTT.

The CDR3 DNA reads TGTGCCAGCAGCGGGGGTCGTACGGGGCTGGGTTCCTACGAGCAGTACGTC. Translated: CASSGGRTGLGSYEQYV. The J gene is TRBJ2-7, the V gene TRBV5-6; the D gene could be TRBD1 or TRBD2 (5 bases each). Trimming cost V 4 bases and J 1 base, with 21 bases left between them. There are 17 residues in the CDR3. Germline V gene lookup returns CDR1 SGHDT and CDR2 YYEEEE.

This clonotype was picked up a small number of times. An end of the junction differs from the germline gene, which may be a read error. This chain links TRBV6-2 or TRBV6-3 with TRBJ2-3; 11 bases fit TRBD2. CDR1 MNHEY and CDR2 SVGEGT come from the germline V gene. The CDR3 has 12 amino acids. DNA of the CDR3: TGTGCCAGCAGTTACTCGGGGACTAGCGGACTTTTT. It specifies CASSYSGTSGLF.